This T cell receptor (beta chain) was sequenced during a study of blood T cells in healthy people across ages. Study-wide results and limits: Naive and antigen-experienced cells could not be conclusively compared, given unsorted PBMCs.

For the second PCR, which ran for about 7 to 11 cycles, a sample-barcoded 5' primer and a J-beta primer mix were used. Each sample yielded at least 3 million CDR3-containing paired-end reads. TCRdb independently ran MiXCR on the 5' RACE reads; one entry per CDR3 protein. The sample has fewer than 2,000,000 distinct CDR3 sequences; approximately 40% are singletons. Comment on this clonotype: The target antigen is unknown. A much larger clone lies one base from this, so it may be a read error.

The germline V gene has CDR1 SGHTA and CDR2 FQGNSA. Trimming took 5 bases from V and 13 from J; bases not matched to a gene: 8. This CDR3 spans 12 amino acids. The authors drew around 11 milliliters of peripheral blood from each donor. Per sample, no less than 6 micrograms of total RNA were extracted. Sequences were obtained from blood. This receptor was identified in a human donor in good health. The rearrangement links TRBV7-2 to TRBJ2-1; the match to TRBD2 covers 7 bases. The CDR3 nucleotides are TGTGCCAGCAGCCGGGGGAGGGAGACCCAGTTCTTC. Its protein is CASSRGRETQFF.